This TCR beta chain was identified during a study of blood T cell repertoires in COVID-19. Background on the study: Sample material is recorded as cDNA or gDNA derived from T cells, B-cell-depleted T cells, or PBMCs.

Recovery among Cohort 3 donors was established by two negative PCRs, clearance, or symptom resolution. This CDR3 comprises 14 residues. V was cut by 6 bases and J by 4 bases, with 10 bases left in between. CDR1 and CDR2 (germline): LGHNT, FRNRAP. Original processing notes: Nucleated cell number was recorded as an estimate derived from reference gene primer amplification. TCRdb keeps only in-frame clones here, not all; method: immunoSEQ multiplex PCR. That table gives V, J and clone size, and the DNA gave D and trimming. The sample gives about 400,000 clones, around nine tenths of which show up once; approximately 10% is in the top ten.

The TCR originated in a woman aged 50 to 60 who had recovered from COVID-19. The sample consisted of PBMCs or T cells enriched from blood (not recorded which). The chain couples TRBV12-5 to TRBJ1-6; D perhaps matches TRBD1 (5 bases). CDR3 protein: CASGLTVYNSPLHF. In nucleotides, the CDR3 is TGTGCTAGTGGATTGACAGTTTATAATTCACCCCTCCACTTT. The variable domain in full, completed from reference TRBV12-5 and TRBJ1-6, reads DARVTQTPRHKVTEMGQEVTMRCQPILGHNTVFWYRQTMMQGLELLAYFRNRAPLDDSGMPKDRFSAEMPDATLATLKIQPSEPRDSAVYFCASGLTVYNSPLHFGNGTRLTVT.